This TCR beta chain comes out of a study of T cell responses to AZD1222 COVID-19 vaccine. The protocol was immunoSEQ multiplex PCR, while the TCRdb copy is restricted to in-frame clones and leaves out a portion. The data contain more than 130,000 clones, approximately 90% of them singletons. Germline V gene data show CDR1 as MNHEY and CDR2 as SVGAGI. V was pared by 11 bases and J by 3 bases, with 10 bases between. This CDR3 is 12 amino acids long. A word on this clone: The antigen is undetermined.

General study results and limits: Spike-specific TCR breadth and depth were elevated following two AZD1222 doses. Dominant CD4 TCR responses targeted spike regions 160-218 and 743-854.

Sequenced here: peripheral blood, sampled on day 0 of AZD1222 vaccination. The sequence derives from an adult in good health. The chain couples TRBV6-5 to TRBJ1-4, with D unresolved. This CDR3 is CAARRANEKLFF. Here the CDR3 DNA reads TGTGCCGCCAGACGGGCTAATGAAAAACTGTTTTTT.